These 13 T cell receptor beta chains came from one sample sequenced in a study of blood T cell repertoires in COVID-19. The repertoire was sequenced with immunoSEQ multiplex PCR; TCRdb's copy has only in-frame clones and lacks some. The data show approximately 140,000 clones, around 85% seen once. Sequenced material: peripheral blood. The receptors shown here come from a woman in her thirties or forties with active or convalescent COVID-19.

The chain carries TRBV6-1 and TRBJ1-2, with TRBD1 matching 11 bases. The V segment lost 8 bases and the J segment 5 bases; nucleotides outside the gene matches: 10. The CDR3 is made up of 15 amino acids. Per the germline V gene, CDR1 is MNHNS and CDR2 is SASEGT. The CDR3 here is CASGKPGTGGYGYTF. CDR3 DNA: TGTGCCAGCGGAAAACCCGGGACAGGGGGGTATGGCTACACCTTC.

The genes are TRBV7-2 and TRBJ2-1; 7 nucleotides align to TRBD2. V gave up 4 bases and J gave up 7 bases; unmatched junction bases: 7. The germline gives CDR1 SGHTA, CDR2 FQGNSA. CDR3 length: 14 residues. CDR3 protein: CASSYRRGVNEQFF. For the CDR3, the DNA is TGTGCCAGCAGCTACCGCCGGGGGGTGAATGAGCAGTTCTTC.

This chain connects TRBV28 to TRBJ2-6; 9 bases match TRBD2. Germline V CDR1 and CDR2: MDHEN, SYDVKM. The junction had 8 bases not matched to a gene; V was cut back by 5 bases and J by 0 bases. This CDR3 is built from 18 residues. CDR3 nucleotides: TGTGCCAGCAGTCCCGGCGGGGGGGGCGACTCTGGGGCCAACGTCCTGACTTTC. Translating gives CASSPGGGGDSGANVLTF.

CDR3 sequence: CASSKYLGAQGYTF. As DNA, the CDR3 is TGTGCCAGCAGCAAGTACCTGGGGGCGCAGGGCTACACCTTC. The chain couples TRBV21-1 to TRBJ1-2; the table's D gene call, TRBD1, was not cross checked with the DNA. TRBV21-1 constitutes a pseudogene. The CDR3 spans 14 residues.

The V gene is TRBV5-1, the J gene TRBJ2-1; TRBD2 aligns across 11 bases. The CDR3 runs to 18 residues. In germline, CDR1 is SGHRS, CDR2 YFSETQ. Trimming at V came to 2 bases and at J to 4 bases, leaving 11 bases not matched to a gene. CDR3 amino acids: CASSFSWTSGSNYNEQFF. DNA for the CDR3: TGCGCCAGCAGCTTTTCTTGGACTAGCGGGTCTAATTACAATGAGCAGTTCTTC. The variable domain in full, with the rest retrieved from reference TRBV5-1 and TRBJ2-1, is KAGVTQTPRYLIKTRGQQVTLSCSPISGHRSVSWYQQTPGQGLQFLFEYFSETQRNKGNFPGRFSGRQFSNSRSEMNVSTLELGDSALYLCASSFSWTSGSNYNEQFFGPGTRLTVL.

This clone was picked up a small number of times. This chain joins TRBV27 and TRBJ2-3; D is perhaps TRBD1 (5 bases). This CDR3 is 16 amino acids long. The V end lost 3 bases, the J end lost 2 bases, and 15 bases lay between the germline ends. From germline, CDR1 is MNHEY and CDR2 SMNVEV (reference sequence). CDR3 region: CASSFGRWGLTDTQYF. The CDR3 DNA sequence: TGTGCCAGCAGTTTCGGTCGATGGGGCCTCACAGATACGCAGTATTTT.

This clone was detected only once. The chain combines TRBV28 with TRBJ2-3, with D hard to call. V lost 11 bases, J lost 1 base, and 10 bases lay in between. The CDR3 extends over 12 amino acids. Germline V gene lookup returns CDR1 MDHEN and CDR2 SYDVKM. This chain's CDR3 is CAPRRCTDTQYF. CDR3 DNA: TGTGCCCCCCGGCGGTGCACAGATACGCAGTATTTT.

The chain couples TRBV11-2 to TRBJ2-7, with D possibly being TRBD2 (6 bases). Germline loops: CDR1 SGHAT, CDR2 FQNNGV. Trimming took off 4 bases at V and 0 bases at J, with 19 bases between the two ends. The CDR3 consists of 17 residues. The CDR3 region is CASSSHPSAGFSYEQYF. DNA for the CDR3: TGTGCCAGCAGCTCCCACCCCAGCGCGGGGTTCTCCTACGAGCAGTACTTC.

V and J are TRBV7-2 and TRBJ2-1; no firm D call. Trimming removed 4 bases from V and 2 bases from J, with 6 bases in between. The germline gives CDR1 SGHTA, CDR2 FQGNSA. The CDR3 contains 13 residues. The CDR3 reads CASSSTTYNEQFF. CDR3 nucleotide sequence: TGTGCCAGCAGCTCAACTACCTACAATGAGCAGTTCTTC.

As to this clone: Other nucleotide sequences in the sample specify the same CDR3. The chain is built from TRBV24-1 and TRBJ2-2; TRBD2 is a possible D gene (6 bases). Trimming stripped 4 bases from V and 3 bases from J, with 11 bases between. The CDR3 runs to 15 residues. CDR1 is KGHDR, CDR2 SFDVKD, per germline. The CDR3 DNA is TGTGCCACCAGTGACCCGACTAGATACACCGGGGAGCTGTTTTTT. As protein: CATSDPTRYTGELFF.

This chain connects TRBV28 to TRBJ1-5; D is perhaps TRBD1 (6 bases). V lost 3 bases, J lost 1 base, and 16 bases lay in between. CDR3 length equals 17 residues. CDR1 is MDHEN, CDR2 SYDVKM, per germline. Here the CDR3 DNA reads TGTGCCAGCAGTTTGGGGGCGCGAAAGCCCAGCAATCAGCCCCAGCATTTT. It codes for CASSLGARKPSNQPQHF.

The sample holds a few counts of this clone. The J gene is TRBJ2-7, the V gene TRBV13; 14 bases align to TRBD2. CDR1 is PRHDT, CDR2 FYEKMQ, per germline (reference sequence). The CDR3 runs to 17 residues. With V trimmed by 5 bases and J by 5 bases, 11 bases remained unmatched. The CDR3 reads CASSPPPGLAGVDEQYF. For the CDR3, the DNA is TGTGCCAGCAGCCCCCCCCCGGGACTAGCGGGAGTCGACGAGCAGTACTTC.

With respect to this clone: The junction departs from the called germline gene at one end, perhaps through a read error. J is TRBJ2-1 and V is TRBV18; tentative D call: TRBD1 (6 bases). Germline CDR1 KGHSH, CDR2 LQKENI. This CDR3 has 16 residues. This chain's CDR3 is CASSPQRGSAYNEQFF. DNA of the CDR3: TGTGCCAGCTCCCCACAAAGGGGGAGCGCCTACAATGAGCAGTTCTTC.